The entry that follows covers one TCR beta chain sequence. Its antigen is still unknown. This sample is part of a study of human thymus T cells. Overall study results and limits: Related research examined unrelated individuals and reported that their thymic repertoires overlapped highly. It looked as if thymic and blood repertoires used V and J genes in a biased way.

Thymus pieces cut out during corrective heart surgery were the tissue that was used. It was healthy Finnish infants having corrective surgery for congenital heart defects who were the donors. CDR1 and CDR2 (germline): LNHDA, SQIVND (reference sequence). Trimming at V came to 3 bases and at J to 5 bases, leaving 5 bases not matched to a gene. The CDR3 runs to 16 residues. TCRdb's table, derived via immunoSEQ multiplex PCR, lists solely in-frame clones and lacks some. The sample lists roughly 130,000 clones; about 93% were seen once. This clonotype originated in a boy under three years old with a congenital heart defect but otherwise immunologically healthy. V usage is TRBV19 and J usage is TRBJ2-1; 12 bases align to TRBD2. Sequencing input: thymus tissue. CDR3 amino acids: CASSISSGGADNEQFF. CDR3 nucleotide sequence: TGTGCCAGTAGTATTTCTAGCGGGGGGGCCGACAATGAGCAGTTCTTC.